The source of this TCR beta chain is a study of breast tumors, draining lymph nodes, adjacent tissues. Trimming shortened V by 0 bases and J by 6 bases, and 14 bases separated the two germline ends. Germline V gives CDR1 SGHAT, CDR2 FQNNGV. The CDR3 contains 16 residues. TCRdb reanalysed the multiplex PCR reads using MiXCR and keeps one entry per CDR3 protein. The table lists some 47,000 distinct CDR3 sequences, roughly 41% of them singletons. In this sample, this clonotype turned up a few times. The origin of this receptor is a female donor with breast cancer. Some clones in this sample may be carry-over from other donors' samples. The sequencing sample was made of breast tumor tissue. J is TRBJ2-2 and V is TRBV11-2, with D perhaps matching TRBD1 (5 bases). The CDR3 DNA reads TGTGCCAGCAGCTTAGAAGGGGCTACCCCGCCCGGGGAGCTGTTTTTT. Translation: CASSLEGATPPGELFF. Variable domain in full (rest from reference TRBV11-2 and TRBJ2-2): EAGVAQSPRYKIIEKRQSVAFWCNPISGHATLYWYQQILGQGPKLLIQFQNNGVVDDSQLPKDRFSAERLKGVDSTLKIQPAKLEDSAVYLCASSLEGATPPGELFFGEGSRLTVL.